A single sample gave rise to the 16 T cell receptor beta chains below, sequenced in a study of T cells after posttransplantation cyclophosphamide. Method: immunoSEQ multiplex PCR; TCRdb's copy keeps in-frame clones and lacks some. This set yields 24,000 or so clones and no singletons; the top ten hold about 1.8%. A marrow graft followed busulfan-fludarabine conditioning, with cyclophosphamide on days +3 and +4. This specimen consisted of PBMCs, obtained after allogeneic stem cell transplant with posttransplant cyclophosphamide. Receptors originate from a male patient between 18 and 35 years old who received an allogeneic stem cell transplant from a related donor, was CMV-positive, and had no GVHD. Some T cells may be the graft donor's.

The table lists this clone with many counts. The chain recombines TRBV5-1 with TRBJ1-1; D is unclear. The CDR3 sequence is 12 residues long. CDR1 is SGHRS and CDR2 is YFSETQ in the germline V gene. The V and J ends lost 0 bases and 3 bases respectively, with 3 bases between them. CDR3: CASSLGHTEAFF. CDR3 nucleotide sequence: TGCGCCAGCAGCTTGGGGCACACTGAAGCTTTCTTT.

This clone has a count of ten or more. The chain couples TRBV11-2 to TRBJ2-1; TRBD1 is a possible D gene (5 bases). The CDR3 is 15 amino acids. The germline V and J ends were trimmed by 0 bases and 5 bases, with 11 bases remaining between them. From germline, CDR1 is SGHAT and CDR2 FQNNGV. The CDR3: CASSLEAGLNNEQFF. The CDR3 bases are TGTGCCAGCAGCTTAGAGGCAGGGCTAAACAATGAGCAGTTCTTC.

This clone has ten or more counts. CDR3 residues: CASSHQGVAKNIQYF. The CDR3 DNA is TGCGCCAGCAGCCACCAAGGAGTAGCCAAAAACATTCAGTACTTC. The chain carries TRBV4-1 and TRBJ2-4; D remains ambiguous. Trimming cost V 3 bases and J 0 bases, with 9 bases left between them. The length of the CDR3 is 15 residues. CDR1 is MGHRA and CDR2 is YSYEKL in the germline V gene.

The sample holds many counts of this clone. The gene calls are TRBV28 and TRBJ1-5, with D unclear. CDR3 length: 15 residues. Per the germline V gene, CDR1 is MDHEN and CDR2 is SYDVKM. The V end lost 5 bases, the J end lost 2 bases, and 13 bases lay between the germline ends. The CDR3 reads CASSIAGDGNQPQHF. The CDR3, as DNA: TGTGCCAGCAGTATCGCAGGTGATGGCAATCAGCCCCAGCATTTT.

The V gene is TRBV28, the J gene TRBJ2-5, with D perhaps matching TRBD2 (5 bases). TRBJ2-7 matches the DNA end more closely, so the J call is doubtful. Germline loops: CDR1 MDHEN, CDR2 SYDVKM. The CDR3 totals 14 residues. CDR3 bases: TGTGCCAGCACCCTGGGCGGACTCTCCTACGAGCAGTACTTC. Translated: CASTLGGLSYEQYF.

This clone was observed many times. CDR3 loop: CAWTGLDDNEQFF. In DNA form, the CDR3 reads TGTGCCTGGACCGGACTAGACGACAATGAGCAGTTCTTC. This sequence joins TRBV30 and TRBJ2-1; 7 bases are shared with TRBD2. V was clipped by 4 bases and J by 5 bases; unmatched bases: 5. CDR1 is GTSNPN, CDR2 SVGIG, per germline (reference sequence). The CDR3 contains 13 residues. The full variable domain, its missing parts supplied by reference TRBV30 and TRBJ2-1, is SQTIHQWPATLVQPVGSPLSLECTVEGTSNPNLYWYRQAAGRGLQLLFYSVGIGQISSEVPQNLSASRPQDRQFILSSKKLLLSDSGFYLCAWTGLDDNEQFFGPGTRLTVL.

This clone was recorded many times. This chain's CDR3 is CAWETVNYGYTF. DNA for the CDR3: TGTGCCTGGGAAACAGTTAACTATGGCTACACCTTC. This rearrangement joins TRBV30 to TRBJ1-2; D call uncertain. Germline loops: CDR1 GTSNPN, CDR2 SVGIG (reference sequence). CDR3 size: 12 residues. V lost 5 bases and J lost 1, with 8 bases in between.

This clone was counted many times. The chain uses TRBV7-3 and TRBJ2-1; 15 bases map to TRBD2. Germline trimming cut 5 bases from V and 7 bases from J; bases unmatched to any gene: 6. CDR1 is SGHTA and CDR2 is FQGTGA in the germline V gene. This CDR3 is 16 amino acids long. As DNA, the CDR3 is TGTGCCAGCAGCCCGCAAGGACTAGCGGGAGGGAATGAGCAGTTCTTC. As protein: CASSPQGLAGGNEQFF.

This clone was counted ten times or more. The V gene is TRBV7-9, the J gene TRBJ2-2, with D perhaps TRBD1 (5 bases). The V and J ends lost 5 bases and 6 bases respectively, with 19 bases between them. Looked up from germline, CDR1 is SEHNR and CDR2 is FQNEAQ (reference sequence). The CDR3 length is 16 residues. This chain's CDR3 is CASSPQRTRVAGELFF. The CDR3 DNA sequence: TGTGCCAGCAGCCCACAAAGGACAAGGGTGGCCGGGGAGCTGTTTTTT.

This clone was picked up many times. The CDR3 protein is CAWKQVNTEAFF. The CDR3 DNA reads as TGTGCCTGGAAACAGGTGAACACTGAAGCTTTCTTT. This rearrangement joins TRBV30 to TRBJ1-1, with D possibly TRBD1 on 5 matching bases. The CDR3 contains 12 residues. Trimming pared 4 bases from V and 0 bases from J, leaving 6 bases between. From germline, CDR1 is GTSNPN and CDR2 SVGIG (reference sequence). The whole variable domain, filled in from reference TRBV30 and TRBJ1-1, reads SQTIHQWPATLVQPVGSPLSLECTVEGTSNPNLYWYRQAAGRGLQLLFYSVGIGQISSEVPQNLSASRPQDRQFILSSKKLLLSDSGFYLCAWKQVNTEAFFGQGTRLTVV.

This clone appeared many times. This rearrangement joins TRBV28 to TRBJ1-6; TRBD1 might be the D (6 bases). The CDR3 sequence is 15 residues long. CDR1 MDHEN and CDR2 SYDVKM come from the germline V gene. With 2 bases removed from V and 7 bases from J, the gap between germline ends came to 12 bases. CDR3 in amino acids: CASSLLTGQNSPLHF. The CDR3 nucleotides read TGTGCCAGCAGTTTACTGACAGGCCAAAATTCACCCCTCCACTTT.

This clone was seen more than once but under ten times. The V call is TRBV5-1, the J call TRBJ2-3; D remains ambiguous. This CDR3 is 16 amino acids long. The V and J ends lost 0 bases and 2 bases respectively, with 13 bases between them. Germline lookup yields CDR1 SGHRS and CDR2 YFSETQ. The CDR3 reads CASSLAGVRFTDTQYF. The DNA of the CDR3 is TGCGCCAGCAGCTTGGCCGGTGTCCGCTTCACAGATACGCAGTATTTT.

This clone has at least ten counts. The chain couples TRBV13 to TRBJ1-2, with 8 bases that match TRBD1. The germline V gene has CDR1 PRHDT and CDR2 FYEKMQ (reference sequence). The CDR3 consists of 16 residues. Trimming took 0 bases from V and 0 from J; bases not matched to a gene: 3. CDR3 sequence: CASSLGRTGPNYGYTF. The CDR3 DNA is TGTGCCAGCAGCTTAGGTCGGACAGGGCCTAACTATGGCTACACCTTC.

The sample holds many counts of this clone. The CDR3 nucleotides are TGTGCCAGTAGCATCGCGGGACTTACCACCGGGGAGCTGTTTTTT. Translation gives CASSIAGLTTGELFF. The chain couples TRBV28 to TRBJ2-2; the D gene is possibly TRBD2 (6 bases). V shed 9 bases and J shed 4 bases, with 18 bases lying between them. Germline V CDR1 and CDR2: MDHEN, SYDVKM. The CDR3 extends over 15 amino acids.

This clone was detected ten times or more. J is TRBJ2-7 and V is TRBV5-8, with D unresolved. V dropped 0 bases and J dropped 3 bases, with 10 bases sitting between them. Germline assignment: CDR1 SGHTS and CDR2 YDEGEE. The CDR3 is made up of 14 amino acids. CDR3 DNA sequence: TGTGCCAGCAGCTTGGTAGGCCTAGTCTACGAGCAGTACTTC. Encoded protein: CASSLVGLVYEQYF.

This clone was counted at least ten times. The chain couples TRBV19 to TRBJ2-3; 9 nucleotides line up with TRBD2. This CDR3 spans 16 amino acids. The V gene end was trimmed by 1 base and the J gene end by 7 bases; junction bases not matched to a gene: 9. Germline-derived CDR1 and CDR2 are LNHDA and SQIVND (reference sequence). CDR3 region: CASSIGLAVVTHTQYF. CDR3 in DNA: TGTGCCAGTAGTATAGGACTAGCGGTTGTAACCCATACGCAGTATTTT.